This T cell receptor beta chain was sequenced during a study of identical twins. This CDR3 has 15 residues. CDR1 and CDR2 from the germline V gene are SNHLY and FYNNEI. The ends were cut back, 2 bases at V and 2 bases at J, with 11 bases in the middle. There are a few counts of this clonotype. TCRdb used MiXCR to reprocess the 5' RACE reads, holding one entry per CDR3 protein. The table lists 540,000 or so distinct CDR3 sequences, 20% to 25% of them singletons. A further study also used this sample, focusing on yellow fever vaccine responses in identical twins.

The clonotype comes from a woman younger than 30 in good health. Specimen: CD4+ T cells sorted from blood. The chain employs TRBV2 and TRBJ2-3; perhaps TRBD2 as D (6 bases). The CDR3 DNA follows: TGTGCCAGCAGTGAAACCGGGGAGGTCACAGATACGCAGTATTTT. This encodes CASSETGEVTDTQYF.